Reported below is one T cell receptor (beta chain). The target antigen is unknown. This CDR3 has 15 residues. Germline V gene sequence: CDR1 MNHEY, CDR2 SMNVEV (reference sequence). V was trimmed by 3 bases and J by 3 bases, leaving 15 bases between them. The data belong to a study of cytomegalovirus exposure and HLA in healthy donors. For the study at large: HLA-typed donors contributed 80 million or so unique TCRs, which were held in an early data release.

Vbeta (60) and Jbeta (13) primers were used in the PCR. Sequencing used immunoSEQ multiplex PCR; TCRdb keeps in-frame clones, though not all of them. The table records around 190,000 clones, 81% of them present only once. Study results and caveats: Cytomegalovirus association was listed for about 180 TCR beta chains. Accurate prediction of HLA-A and HLA-B alleles (for most subjects) was reportedly achieved from TCR beta sequences.

Every donor was a healthy person donating bone marrow. The chain combines TRBV27 with TRBJ2-7; weak D call: TRBD1 (6 bases). The source of this sequence is a man aged 18-30 years in good health and CMV-seronegative. Material for sequencing was PBMCs. In DNA form, the CDR3 reads TGTGCCAGCAGTTTGACAGGTGGGGGTGGCTACGAGCAGTACTTC. Translated, it gives CASSLTGGGGYEQYF.